This T cell receptor (beta chain) was sequenced during a study of T cells in Graves' hyperthyroidism and ophthalmopathy. The CDR3 consists of 14 residues. The germline V gene encodes CDR1 SGHTA and CDR2 FQGNSA. Unmatched junction bases numbered 6, after V lost 5 bases and J lost 7 bases. Amplified TCR beta CDR3 regions came from RNA transcripts. Carried out on the TCR CDR3, a first-round RT-PCR used the HTBI primer set. Using its own MiXCR run on the multiplex PCR reads, TCRdb lists one record per CDR3 protein. The sample records approximately 600,000 distinct CDR3 sequences, roughly 20% being singletons. This clonotype was counted between two and nine times.

This chain connects TRBV7-2 to TRBJ2-7; 12 bases map to TRBD2. Material: blood. This sequence originates from a young man with Graves' ophthalmopathy. CDR3 sequence (DNA): TGTGCCAGCAGCCCAGCTAGCGGGAGGGATGAGCAGTACTTC. The encoded protein is CASSPASGRDEQYF.